The 21 T cell receptor beta chains below all came from one sample that was sequenced in a study of T cell repertoires in cytomegalovirus infection. From the reads, TCRdb called clonotypes with MiXCR, one entry per CDR3 protein. The sample holds fewer than 550,000 distinct CDR3 sequences, roughly 12% seen once. The material sequenced was PBMCs. The receptors derive from a human donor in good health (CMV status not recorded). Some clones in this sample may be carry-over from other donors' samples.

This clonotype was picked up many times. The V gene is TRBV20-1, the J gene TRBJ1-6; D remains unclear. The CDR3 covers 15 residues. In germline, CDR1 is DFQATT, CDR2 SNEGSKA (reference sequence). Trimming removed 6 bases from V and 2 bases from J, with 14 bases in between. In DNA form, the CDR3 reads TGCAGTGCCACTTCGGAGCTCACCTATAATTCACCCCTCCACTTT. Translating gives CSATSELTYNSPLHF.

This clonotype was counted many times. CDR3 DNA: TGTGCCAGCAGGGAGGCGGGGCGCGGAAACACCATATATTTT. As protein: CASREAGRGNTIYF. The V call is TRBV12-3 or TRBV12-4, the J call TRBJ1-3; D possibly corresponds to TRBD1 (5 bases). The CDR3 is 14 residues long. V was cut by 6 bases and J by 4 bases, with 13 bases left in between.

In this sample, this clonotype turned up many times. This sequence joins TRBV4-1 and TRBJ1-1; 7 nucleotides agree with TRBD1. The CDR3 length is 14 residues. Germline lookup yields CDR1 MGHRA and CDR2 YSYEKL. The V gene end was trimmed by 1 base and the J gene end by 11 bases; junction bases not matched to a gene: 10. CDR3 bases: TGCGCCAGCAGCCAAGGAGAAACAGGGGTCGGGGCTTTCTTT. The encoded protein is CASSQGETGVGAFF.

This clonotype was seen ten or more times. The gene calls are TRBV7-2 and TRBJ2-7, with 7 bases matching TRBD2. Germline CDR1 reads SGHTA; CDR2 reads FQGNSA. The CDR3 has 14 amino acids. V trimming: 1 base; J trimming: 5 bases; junction bases outside the gene matches: 5. Here the CDR3 reads CASSLVGGGDEQYF. In DNA, the CDR3 is TGTGCCAGCAGCTTAGTTGGCGGGGGAGACGAGCAGTACTTC.

This clonotype was picked up many times. The chain carries TRBV5-4 and TRBJ2-4, with 8 bases that match TRBD2. Germline V gene data show CDR1 as SGHNT and CDR2 as YYREEE (reference sequence). V shed 4 bases and J 8 bases; nucleotides not matched to a gene: 11. The CDR3 loop spans 15 amino acids. The CDR3 DNA reads TGTGCCAGCAGCCTATATGGGACTAGTGTGGACATTCAGTACTTC. Protein: CASSLYGTSVDIQYF.

This clonotype was detected a few times. The rearrangement links TRBV4-1 to TRBJ2-3; D ambiguous. Looked up from germline, CDR1 is MGHRA and CDR2 is YSYEKL. Deletions cut 0 bases from V and 8 bases from J, with 9 bases between. The CDR3 is made up of 13 amino acids. DNA of the CDR3: TGCGCCAGCAGCCAAGATTCGACGGGTACGCAGTATTTT. Amino acid sequence: CASSQDSTGTQYF.

The chain couples TRBV10-3 to TRBJ1-2, with unresolved D. Trimming left V 0 bases short and J 4 bases short, with 6 bases between. There are 13 residues in the CDR3. Germline-derived CDR1 and CDR2 are ENHRY and SYGVKD. In DNA, the CDR3 is TGTGCCATCAGTGAGTCTGAAGTCTATGGCTACACCTTC. The encoded protein is CAISESEVYGYTF.

The J gene is TRBJ1-4, the V gene TRBV18, with 8 positions matching TRBD1. The CDR3 runs to 15 residues. The germline V gene has CDR1 KGHSH and CDR2 LQKENI. J was trimmed by 8 bases and V by 3 bases; bases with no gene match: 8. CDR3: CASSPLQGEEEKLFF. As DNA, the CDR3 is TGTGCCAGCTCACCTCTACAGGGGGAAGAAGAAAAACTGTTTTTT.

In its sample, this clonotype was seen once. The chain uses TRBV19 and TRBJ1-2, with a tentative D call TRBD1 (6 bases). The CDR3 has 12 amino acids. V was cut by 5 bases and J by 6 bases, with 10 bases left in between. The germline gives CDR1 LNHDA, CDR2 SQIVND (reference sequence). The CDR3 DNA sequence: TGTGCCAGTAGTGAAGGGGGTGATGGCTACACCTTC. This translates into CASSEGGDGYTF. The variable domain in full, with the rest retrieved from reference TRBV19 and TRBJ1-2, is DGGITQSPKYLFRKEGQNVTLSCEQNLNHDAMYWYRQDPGQGLRLIYYSQIVNDFQKGDIAEGYSVSREKKESFPLTVTSAQKNPTAFYLCASSEGGDGYTFGSGTRLTVV.

This clonotype was seen many times. The chain is built from TRBV19 and TRBJ2-1; possibly TRBD1 or TRBD2 for D (6 bases each). The CDR3 loop spans 14 amino acids. V was clipped by 6 bases and J by 3 bases, with 12 bases between them. Germline assignment: CDR1 LNHDA and CDR2 SQIVND (reference sequence). CDR3 bases: TGTGCCAGTAGACCTGGGGGGCGCTACAATGAGCAGTTCTTC. The encoded protein is CASRPGGRYNEQFF.

This clonotype was picked up many times. The chain carries TRBV28 and TRBJ2-1; D may be TRBD2 (6 bases). Germline lookup yields CDR1 MDHEN and CDR2 SYDVKM. The V end was cut by 2 bases, the J end by 2 bases, with 10 bases between. This CDR3 comprises 15 residues. The CDR3 is CASSLVGSPYNEQFF. CDR3 sequence (DNA): TGTGCCAGCAGTTTAGTCGGGAGCCCCTACAATGAGCAGTTCTTC.

This clonotype appeared many times. The gene calls are TRBV11-2 and TRBJ1-2; no clear D gene. Looked up from germline, CDR1 is SGHAT and CDR2 is FQNNGV. V lost 0 bases to trimming and J lost 0 bases, with 5 bases between them. This CDR3 contains 14 residues. CDR3 protein: CASSLEATNYGYTF. As DNA, the CDR3 is TGTGCCAGCAGCTTAGAAGCTACTAACTATGGCTACACCTTC.

This clonotype occurred many times. This chain joins TRBV19 and TRBJ2-5; TRBD2 matches 13 bases. The CDR3 runs to 15 residues. With 9 bases clipped from V and 5 bases from J, the junction kept 9 bases outside the gene matches. Germline V gene data show CDR1 as LNHDA and CDR2 as SQIVND (reference sequence). The CDR3 loop is CASGTSGEGPETQYF. CDR3 DNA sequence: TGTGCCAGCGGGACTAGCGGGGAGGGTCCGGAGACCCAGTACTTC.

This clonotype showed up just a few times. V gene TRBV6-1 combines with J gene TRBJ2-1; 9 nucleotides line up with TRBD1. The CDR3 is made up of 13 amino acids. Germline CDR1 is MNHNS and CDR2 is SASEGT. V shed 6 bases, J shed 7 bases, and the junction held 4 bases outside the gene matches. This CDR3 reads CASRATGGNEQFF. Written as DNA, the CDR3 is TGTGCCAGCAGGGCGACAGGGGGGAATGAGCAGTTCTTC.

This clonotype was seen many times. The rearrangement joins TRBV20-1 to TRBJ2-7, with 9 bases identical to TRBD2. Germline loops: CDR1 DFQATT, CDR2 SNEGSKA (reference sequence). Losses at the gene ends were 5 bases for V and 5 bases for J; bases not matched to a gene: 13. The CDR3 has 15 residues. The DNA for the CDR3 is TGCAGTGCTGCCCCCCCAGGACTAGCGATGGACGAGCAGTACTTC. This codes for CSAAPPGLAMDEQYF.

The V gene is TRBV12-3 or TRBV12-4, the J gene TRBJ2-6; D is ambiguous. This CDR3 contains 16 residues. V lost 3 bases, J lost 0 bases, and 9 bases lay in between. CDR3 residues: CASSFDVGSGANVLTF. CDR3 in DNA: TGTGCCAGCAGTTTTGACGTCGGCTCTGGGGCCAACGTCCTGACTTTC.

At least ten counts were recorded for this clonotype. The chain joins TRBV7-9 to TRBJ2-2; TRBD1 aligns across 9 bases. Germline V CDR1 and CDR2: SEHNR, FQNEAQ (reference sequence). The CDR3 consists of 15 residues. After removal of 5 bases from V and 4 bases from J, the junction contained 5 bases not matched to a gene. DNA of the CDR3: TGTGCCAGCAGCGCCGGGACAGGGACCACCGGGGAGCTGTTTTTT. Its protein is CASSAGTGTTGELFF.

This clonotype has a count of ten or more. The V and J genes are TRBV27 and TRBJ2-5; D unclear. The CDR3 covers 15 residues. Germline CDR1 MNHEY, CDR2 SMNVEV (reference sequence). The V gene lost 0 bases and the J gene lost 4 bases, with 12 bases spanning the gap. The CDR3 nucleotides are TGTGCCAGCAGTTTATCGGGTAGGGTCTTAGAGACCCAGTACTTC. Translating gives CASSLSGRVLETQYF.

This clonotype was seen many times. The rearrangement uses TRBV5-6 and TRBJ2-2, with D uncertain. The CDR3 has 15 amino acids. The germline V gene encodes CDR1 SGHDT and CDR2 YYEEEE. Trimming removed 3 bases from V and 3 bases from J, with 12 bases in between. Written as DNA, the CDR3 is TGTGCCAGCAGCTACGCTCCGGCCCACACCGGGGAGCTGTTTTTT. Amino acids: CASSYAPAHTGELFF.

This clonotype was observed many times. The CDR3 region has the DNA TGTGCCAGCAGTGATCCGGGACGCCTCAATGAGCAGTTCTTC. The encoded protein is CASSDPGRLNEQFF. The chain joins TRBV6-1 to TRBJ2-1; D may be TRBD1 or TRBD2 (5 bases each). Germline assignment: CDR1 MNHNS and CDR2 SASEGT. V was trimmed by 3 bases and J by 6 bases, leaving 12 bases between them. CDR3 size: 14 residues.

This chain connects TRBV30 to TRBJ2-1; 12 bases fit TRBD2. V dropped 1 base and J dropped 7; count of bases not matched to a gene: 2. Germline V gene sequence: CDR1 GTSNPN, CDR2 SVGIG (reference sequence). The length of the CDR3 is 14 residues. The CDR3 DNA sequence: TGTGCCTGGAGTGAGACTAGCGGGAGAAATGAGCAGTTCTTC. It translates to CAWSETSGRNEQFF.